This TCR beta chain was retrieved from a study of glioma-infiltrating T cells. Findings and limits, study-wide: Non-neoplastic patients had below-expected tissue-blood divergence, while all gliomas exceeded expectation. CDR3 overlap between tissue and blood was very small.

This clonotype showed up many times. Its antigen remains unidentified. Using RNA template, CDR3s of TCR alpha and beta were amplified with iRepertoire arm-PCR. Each CDR3 protein is one row after TCRdb ran MiXCR on the multiplex PCR reads. The data contain fewer than 55,000 distinct CDR3 sequences, approximately 20% of them singletons. The source is a human donor with low-grade glioma or glioblastoma, undergoing nonglioma brain surgery, or in good health (not recorded which). The sample was glioma tissue, nonneoplastic brain tissue, or PBMCs (not recorded which).

The CDR3 DNA follows: TGTGCCAGCAGTCCCCAAAGATGGGCGAGGAACACTGAAGCTTTCTTT. It encodes CASSPQRWARNTEAFF. The chain has TRBV28 and TRBJ1-1; D uncertain. From germline, CDR1 is MDHEN and CDR2 SYDVKM. The CDR3 contains 16 residues. Trimming pared 5 bases from V and 1 base from J, leaving 17 bases between.